The 16 T cell receptor beta chains presented below share a single source sample, sequenced in a study of blood T cell repertoires in COVID-19. Here immunoSEQ multiplex PCR was the method, and the copy in TCRdb shows in-frame clones only, minus some. The sample shows 110,000 or so clones, about 74% of them seen only once. Material for sequencing was peripheral blood. These receptor sequences come from a human donor in a cohort sampled during active COVID-19.

V and J are TRBV19 and TRBJ1-2, with D possibly TRBD1 on 6 matching bases. CDR1 and CDR2 (germline): LNHDA, SQIVND (reference sequence). Trimming stripped 1 base from V and 8 bases from J, with 8 bases between. The CDR3 consists of 12 residues. The CDR3 nucleotides read TGTGCCAGTAGTATAGGGACAGACGGCTACACCTTC. This sequence encodes CASSIGTDGYTF.

The chain has TRBV4-1 and TRBJ2-7, with D perhaps TRBD1 (6 bases). This CDR3 region has 15 residues. Germline values: CDR1 MGHRA, CDR2 YSYEKL. V was cut by 5 bases and J by 5 bases, with 19 bases left in between. CDR3 DNA: TGCGCCAGCAGCTACCAAGATAGGCCAGGGGACGAGCAGTACTTC. This codes for CASSYQDRPGDEQYF.

This chain connects TRBV5-1 to TRBJ1-2, with 9 bases identical to TRBD1. The CDR3 has 14 amino acids. The germline V gene has CDR1 SGHRS and CDR2 YFSETQ. The trim removed 0 bases at V and 8 bases at J, leaving 5 bases unmatched. The CDR3 region is CASSLEGQGLGYTF. The CDR3 DNA sequence: TGCGCCAGCAGCTTGGAGGGACAGGGTTTGGGCTACACCTTC.

This rearrangement joins TRBV7-2 to TRBJ2-7; 9 nucleotides align to TRBD2. Germline CDR1 and CDR2: SGHTA and FQGNSA. Losses at the gene ends were 1 base for V and 6 bases for J; bases not matched to a gene: 4. The CDR3 is made up of 14 amino acids. CDR3 sequence: CASSLGSGSVEQYF. DNA for the CDR3: TGTGCCAGCAGCTTAGGTAGCGGGAGTGTCGAGCAGTACTTC.

The gene calls are TRBV6-5 and TRBJ2-7, with a weak D call TRBD2 (5 bases). The germline gives CDR1 MNHEY, CDR2 SVGAGI. V was clipped by 0 bases and J by 0 bases, with 12 bases between them. This CDR3 is 16 amino acids long. This CDR3 reads CASSYSLWESSYEQYF. CDR3 coding DNA: TGTGCCAGCAGTTACTCTCTCTGGGAGAGCTCCTACGAGCAGTACTTC.

This clone was seen a handful of times. The genes are TRBV30 and TRBJ1-5; 7 bases map to TRBD1. CDR1 and CDR2 from the germline V gene are GTSNPN and SVGIG (reference sequence). CDR3 length: 11 residues. The junction had 4 bases not matched to a gene; V was cut back by 2 bases and J by 12 bases. The CDR3 loop is CAWSIDRDQHF. As DNA, the CDR3 is TGTGCCTGGAGTATAGACAGGGACCAGCATTTT.

The gene calls are TRBV27 and TRBJ2-7, with D possibly TRBD1 on 6 matching bases. Germline V gene lookup returns CDR1 MNHEY and CDR2 SMNVEV (reference sequence). The CDR3 is 16 amino acids. V was shortened by 0 bases and J by 3 bases, with 15 bases between the two germline ends. This chain's CDR3 is CASSLSIGTPGYEQYF. CDR3 nucleotides: TGTGCCAGCAGTTTATCGATCGGGACACCAGGCTACGAGCAGTACTTC.

The genes are TRBV5-4 and TRBJ2-6, with 9 bases that match TRBD1. CDR3 size: 16 residues. Germline V CDR1 and CDR2: SGHNT, YYREEE (reference sequence). V lost 3 bases, J lost 2 bases, and 3 bases stayed unmatched. In nucleotides, the CDR3 is TGTGCCAGCAGCTCACAGGGGGCGGCTGGGGCCAACGTCCTGACTTTC. As protein: CASSSQGAAGANVLTF.

The chain has TRBV2 and TRBJ2-7; TRBD1 matches at 9 bases. Unmatched junction bases numbered 11, after V lost 5 bases and J lost 3 bases. Germline loops: CDR1 SNHLY, CDR2 FYNNEI. The CDR3 loop spans 16 amino acids. The CDR3 region has the DNA TGTGCCAGCAGTAGACCCTCGGGACAGGGCAACTACGAGCAGTACTTC. It codes for CASSRPSGQGNYEQYF. Using reference TRBV2 and TRBJ2-7 for the parts outside the CDR3, the full variable domain is EPEVTQTPSHQVTQMGQEVILRCVPISNHLYFYWYRQILGQKVEFLVSFYNNEISEKSEIFDDQFSVERPDGSNFTLKIRSTKLEDSAMYFCASSRPSGQGNYEQYFGPGTRLTVT.

The chain has TRBV7-3 and TRBJ2-7; maybe TRBD2 (5 bases). The germline V gene has CDR1 SGHTA and CDR2 FQGTGA. This CDR3 is built from 14 residues. The V and J ends lost 1 base and 7 bases respectively, with 14 bases between them. The CDR3, as DNA: TGTGCCAGCAGCTTAAGTCCTAGCTCTTGGGAGCAGTACTTC. Amino acids: CASSLSPSSWEQYF.

This rearrangement joins TRBV6-5 to TRBJ1-4; a weak D match, TRBD1 (5 bases). V was clipped by 6 bases and J by 0 bases, with 11 bases between them. The germline gives CDR1 MNHEY, CDR2 SVGAGI. This CDR3 is built from 15 residues. Here the CDR3 reads CASRPLGATNEKLFF. The CDR3 coding sequence is TGTGCCAGCAGGCCCTTAGGGGCAACTAATGAAAAACTGTTTTTT.

The V gene is TRBV27, the J gene TRBJ2-1; 9 nucleotides agree with TRBD2. Germline CDR1 is MNHEY and CDR2 is SMNVEV (reference sequence). The CDR3 covers 15 residues. Unmatched junction bases numbered 1, after V lost 3 bases and J lost 1 base. As DNA, the CDR3 is TGTGCCAGCAGTTTGACTAGCGGATCCTACAATGAGCAGTTCTTC. This gives the protein CASSLTSGSYNEQFF.

This clone was recorded once. The V gene is TRBV6-6, the J gene TRBJ1-2; D might be TRBD1 (6 bases). V shed 2 bases and J shed 6 bases, with 13 bases lying between them. The CDR3 totals 14 residues. Germline CDR1 and CDR2: MNHNY and SVGAGI (reference sequence). CDR3 in amino acids: CASSYKAGVNGYTF. The CDR3 DNA follows: TGTGCCAGCAGTTACAAGGCAGGGGTCAATGGCTACACCTTC.

This CDR3 reads CASRLDTRQGYEQYF. CDR3 nucleotides: TGTGCAAGTCGCTTAGATACGCGCCAGGGCTACGAGCAGTACTTC. J is TRBJ2-7 and V is TRBV12-2; the listed D gene, TRBD1, was not tested against the DNA. TRBV12-2 is tagged as a pseudogene. CDR3 size: 15 residues.

This clone was counted only a few times. Other DNA sequences in this specimen translate into the identical CDR3. The V gene is TRBV27, the J gene TRBJ1-5; D ambiguous. Germline CDR1 and CDR2: MNHEY and SMNVEV (reference sequence). This CDR3 is 14 amino acids long. V lost 0 bases and J lost 2, with 5 bases in between. Here the CDR3 DNA reads TGTGCCAGCAGTTTATCCACAGGCAATCAGCCCCAGCATTTT. Residues: CASSLSTGNQPQHF.

The J gene is TRBJ1-4, the V gene TRBV7-9; D may be TRBD1 (6 bases). V was trimmed by 1 base and J by 2 bases, leaving 14 bases between them. Germline CDR1 reads SEHNR; CDR2 reads FQNEAQ (reference sequence). The CDR3 spans 17 residues. CDR3 loop: CASSLVGRGETNEKLFF. Here the CDR3 DNA reads TGTGCCAGCAGCTTAGTAGGCAGGGGAGAGACTAATGAAAAACTGTTTTTT. The full variable domain, its missing parts supplied by reference TRBV7-9 and TRBJ1-4, is DTGVSQNPRHKITKRGQNVTFRCDPISEHNRLYWYRQTLGQGPEFLTYFQNEAQLEKSRLLSDRFSAERPKGSFSTLEIQRTEQGDSAMYLCASSLVGRGETNEKLFFGSGTQLSVL.